Below are 27 T cell receptor beta chains sequenced from a single sample in a study of shared clonotypes between healthy human individuals. Profiled with immunoSEQ multiplex PCR; TCRdb holds only in-frame clones, not every one. The repertoire includes 600,000 to 750,000 clones, 80% to 95% of them detected once, and 30% to 40% sits in the top ten. Sequencing was performed on memory CD8+ T cells from PBMCs. Subset specified: CD45RO+ cells pooled with CCR7-negative TemRA cells. Every receptor here comes from a man aged 18 to 30 in good health. Some clones in this sample may be carry-over from other donors' samples.

This chain connects TRBV15 to TRBJ1-4; D gene unclear. The length of the CDR3 is 11 residues. Germline lookup yields CDR1 LNHNV and CDR2 YYDKDF (reference sequence). Trimming took 5 bases from V and 11 from J, leaving 9 bases between them. CDR3 residues: CATSGSKKLFF. The CDR3 nucleotides are TGTGCCACCAGCGGCAGTAAGAAACTGTTTTTT.

V usage is TRBV7-3 and J usage is TRBJ2-3, with D tentatively TRBD2 (6 bases). Germline-derived CDR1 and CDR2 are SGHTA and FQGTGA. V was shortened by 3 bases and J by 2 bases, with 9 bases between the two germline ends. This CDR3 region has 14 residues. Here the CDR3 DNA reads TGTGCCAGCAGCTTGGGACTTATCACAGATACGCAGTATTTT. Its translation: CASSLGLITDTQYF.

The chain recombines TRBV28 with TRBJ1-2; maybe TRBD1 (5 bases). Germline CDR1 reads MDHEN; CDR2 reads SYDVKM. V was cut by 8 bases and J by 7 bases, with 20 bases left in between. The CDR3 spans 14 residues. CDR3 region: CASLSGLTDGGYTF. Here the CDR3 DNA reads TGTGCCAGCCTCAGCGGGCTGACAGATGGTGGCTACACCTTC.

V and J are TRBV27 and TRBJ2-2; D remains unclear. The CDR3 is 14 residues long. Germline values: CDR1 MNHEY, CDR2 SMNVEV (reference sequence). The germline V and J ends were trimmed by 3 bases and 6 bases, with 11 bases remaining between them. The CDR3 protein is CASSLTGAPGELFF. CDR3 bases: TGTGCCAGCAGTTTGACGGGCGCCCCCGGGGAGCTGTTTTTT.

The V and J genes are TRBV4-3 and TRBJ1-4; D unresolved. CDR3 length: 15 amino acids. V dropped 0 bases and J dropped 0 bases, with 5 bases sitting between them. CDR1 is LGHNA, CDR2 YSLEER, per germline. CDR3 nucleotides: TGCGCCAGCAGCCAAGATAGCACAACTAATGAAAAACTGTTTTTT. Its protein product is CASSQDSTTNEKLFF.

The gene calls are TRBV13 and TRBJ2-7; maybe TRBD2 (5 bases). The CDR3 is 12 amino acids. The V gene's germline CDR1 is PRHDT and CDR2 FYEKMQ (reference sequence). Trimming left V 7 bases short and J 0 bases short, with 7 bases between. Written as DNA, the CDR3 is TGTGCCAGCAATCGGGACTCCTACGAGCAGTACTTC. This sequence encodes CASNRDSYEQYF.

In DNA, the CDR3 is TGTGCCAGCAGTCCGGGGACAGGGCACGGCTACACCTTC. The encoded protein is CASSPGTGHGYTF. The chain employs TRBV27 and TRBJ1-2; 9 bases are shared with TRBD1. Germline V gives CDR1 MNHEY, CDR2 SMNVEV (reference sequence). J lost 8 bases, V lost 5 bases, and 6 bases had no gene match. The CDR3 is made up of 13 amino acids.

J is TRBJ2-5 and V is TRBV4-1, with 8 bases identical to TRBD2. This CDR3 contains 16 residues. The trim removed 2 bases at V and 5 bases at J, leaving 10 bases unmatched. Germline-derived CDR1 and CDR2 are MGHRA and YSYEKL. CDR3 residues: CASSQWHPTGGETQYF. The DNA of the CDR3 is TGCGCCAGCAGCCAATGGCATCCAACGGGGGGGGAGACCCAGTACTTC.

The rearrangement links TRBV2 to TRBJ2-5; a weak D match, TRBD1 (7 bases). Looked up from germline, CDR1 is SNHLY and CDR2 is FYNNEI. Trimming stripped 8 bases from V and 1 base from J, with 17 bases between. The CDR3 length is 15 residues. CDR3 coding DNA: TGTGCCAGCCGCGGAGGGGGCTTAACCCAAGAGACCCAGTACTTC. Amino acids: CASRGGGLTQETQYF.

The CDR3 protein is CASSLGVTTNEKLFF. DNA of the CDR3: TGTGCCAGCAGCTTAGGAGTAACAACTAATGAAAAACTGTTTTTT. The rearrangement joins TRBV7-9 to TRBJ1-4, with unresolved D. The V and J ends lost 1 base and 0 bases respectively, with 6 bases between them. The CDR3 extends over 15 amino acids. The germline V gene encodes CDR1 SEHNR and CDR2 FQNEAQ (reference sequence).

This sequence joins TRBV27 and TRBJ2-2, with 7 bases aligning to TRBD2. The length of the CDR3 is 15 residues. The V gene's germline CDR1 is MNHEY and CDR2 SMNVEV (reference sequence). V shed 3 bases and J 5 bases; nucleotides not matched to a gene: 6. This CDR3 reads CASSFKGEGTGELFF. The CDR3 nucleotides read TGTGCCAGCAGTTTTAAAGGGGAGGGGACCGGGGAGCTGTTTTTT.

J is TRBJ1-5 and V is TRBV4-3; TRBD1 matches at 7 bases. V shed 3 bases, J shed 3 bases, and the junction held 8 bases outside the gene matches. CDR3 length equals 16 residues. Per the germline V gene, CDR1 is LGHNA and CDR2 is YSLEER. In DNA form, the CDR3 reads TGCGCCAGCAGCCAGACCCGACAGGGCCTCAATCAGCCCCAGCATTTT. It specifies CASSQTRQGLNQPQHF.

The CDR3 nucleotides are TGTGCCAGCAGCCAAGCAAGGAGATCTGAAGCTTTCTTT. This encodes CASSQARRSEAFF. The V and J genes are TRBV14 and TRBJ1-1; D unresolved. The ends were cut back, 1 base at V and 6 bases at J, with 9 bases in the middle. In germline, CDR1 is SGHDN, CDR2 FVKESK. CDR3 length: 13 amino acids.

The chain joins TRBV7-9 to TRBJ2-2, with unresolved D. Germline values: CDR1 SEHNR, CDR2 FQNEAQ (reference sequence). The length of the CDR3 is 11 residues. V lost 10 bases and J 3 bases, leaving 6 bases between the germline ends. CDR3 amino acids: CAMRDTGELFF. DNA for the CDR3: TGTGCCATGAGAGACACCGGGGAGCTGTTTTTT. Full variable domain (rest looked up from reference TRBV7-9 and TRBJ2-2): DTGVSQNPRHKITKRGQNVTFRCDPISEHNRLYWYRQTLGQGPEFLTYFQNEAQLEKSRLLSDRFSAERPKGSFSTLEIQRTEQGDSAMYLCAMRDTGELFFGEGSRLTVL.

V gene TRBV13 combines with J gene TRBJ2-7; weak D call: TRBD2 (5 bases). CDR3 length: 17 residues. V was pared by 4 bases and J by 0 bases, with 19 bases between. Germline-derived CDR1 and CDR2 are PRHDT and FYEKMQ (reference sequence). CDR3 bases: TGTGCCAGCAGCTCGCGATACCCAACTAGGAGCTCCTACGAGCAGTACTTC. Its translation is CASSSRYPTRSSYEQYF.

The rearrangement links TRBV5-6 to TRBJ2-1; TRBD1 matches at 10 bases. The CDR3 extends over 15 amino acids. Losses at the gene ends were 3 bases for V and 4 bases for J; bases not matched to a gene: 4. The germline V gene has CDR1 SGHDT and CDR2 YYEEEE. The CDR3 loop is CASSSGTGAYNEQFF. The DNA of the CDR3 is TGTGCCAGCAGCTCGGGGACAGGGGCTTACAATGAGCAGTTCTTC. The full variable domain, rest sourced from reference TRBV5-6 and TRBJ2-1, is DAGVTQSPTHLIKTRGQQVTLRCSPKSGHDTVSWYQQALGQGPQFIFQYYEEEERQRGNFPDRFSGHQFPNYSSELNVNALLLGDSALYLCASSSGTGAYNEQFFGPGTRLTVL.

The gene calls are TRBV7-2 and TRBJ2-1; tentatively, D is TRBD1 (6 bases). From germline, CDR1 is SGHTA and CDR2 FQGNSA. CDR3 length: 15 amino acids. V was pared by 5 bases and J by 4 bases, with 15 bases between. CDR3 sequence reads: CASSPRVRGYNEQFF. The CDR3 DNA sequence: TGTGCCAGCAGCCCCAGGGTTAGGGGGTACAATGAGCAGTTCTTC. Drawing the rest from reference TRBV7-2 and TRBJ2-1, the complete variable domain is GAGVSQSPSNKVTEKGKDVELRCDPISGHTALYWYRQSLGQGLEFLIYFQGNSAPDKSGLPSDRFSAERTGGSVSTLTIQRTQQEDSAVYLCASSPRVRGYNEQFFGPGTRLTVL.

The rearrangement links TRBV19 to TRBJ2-6; D is possibly TRBD2 (6 bases). The CDR3 sequence is 15 residues long. Germline V lookup: CDR1 LNHDA, CDR2 SQIVND (reference sequence). The V gene lost 1 base and the J gene lost 5 bases, with 9 bases spanning the gap. The CDR3 DNA is TGTGCCAGTAGTATAGGAGGGGACTGGGCCAACGTCCTGACTTTC. It encodes CASSIGGDWANVLTF.

The chain joins TRBV4-2 to TRBJ1-6, with 7 bases fitting TRBD1. CDR3 length equals 15 residues. The germline gives CDR1 LGHNA, CDR2 YNFKEQ. The J segment lost 11 bases and the V segment lost 4 bases, leaving 11 bases of the junction unmatched. The CDR3: CASSLKTGHGPPLHF. CDR3 nucleotide sequence: TGTGCCAGCAGCCTAAAGACAGGGCATGGGCCACCCCTCCACTTT.

The V call is TRBV9, the J call TRBJ2-5; no firm D call. Germline-derived CDR1 and CDR2 are SGDLS and YYNGEE. This CDR3 is built from 14 residues. V was trimmed by 3 bases and J by 5 bases, leaving 14 bases between them. CDR3 in amino acids: CASSGKTEPETQYF. The DNA for the CDR3 is TGTGCCAGCAGCGGTAAGACTGAGCCCGAGACCCAGTACTTC. Combining the CDR3 with reference TRBV9 and TRBJ2-5 gives the whole variable domain DSGVTQTPKHLITATGQRVTLRCSPRSGDLSVYWYQQSLDQGLQFLIQYYNGEERAKGNILERFSAQQFPDLHSELNLSSLELGDSALYFCASSGKTEPETQYFGPGTRLLVL.

CDR3 region: CASSFSNNEQFF. The CDR3 coding sequence is TGTGCCAGCAGCTTTTCTAACAATGAGCAGTTCTTC. The chain recombines TRBV5-4 with TRBJ2-1; D unresolved. The germline gives CDR1 SGHNT, CDR2 YYREEE (reference sequence). The CDR3 sequence is 12 residues long. Deletions cut 2 bases from V and 5 bases from J, with 5 bases between.

The chain employs TRBV18 and TRBJ2-1; TRBD2 agrees at 13 bases. The CDR3 length is 19 residues. Germline trimming cut 6 bases from V and 2 bases from J; bases unmatched to any gene: 13. CDR1 and CDR2 from the germline V gene are KGHSH and LQKENI. CDR3 DNA sequence: TGTGCCAGCTCGTTTAGGACTAGCGGGAGATGGGACACCTACAATGAGCAGTTCTTC. This gives the protein CASSFRTSGRWDTYNEQFF.

This CDR3 is CASSTPGLRDNEQFF. The CDR3 bases are TGTGCCAGCAGTACCCCCGGACTACGAGACAATGAGCAGTTCTTC. J is TRBJ2-1 and V is TRBV27; possible D gene TRBD2, 6 bases. Trimming left V 5 bases short and J 5 bases short, with 16 bases between. Germline values: CDR1 MNHEY, CDR2 SMNVEV (reference sequence). The CDR3 sequence is 15 residues long.

The genes are TRBV11-3 and TRBJ2-7, with D uncertain. The CDR3 extends over 13 amino acids. The V gene lost 1 base and the J gene lost 6 bases, with 10 bases spanning the gap. The germline CDR1 and CDR2 sequences are SGHNT and YENEEA. CDR3 loop: CASSLVANGEQYF. CDR3 bases: TGTGCCAGCAGCTTAGTAGCAAACGGCGAGCAGTACTTC.

The rearrangement uses TRBV10-3 and TRBJ1-2; no clear D gene. V lost 4 bases and J lost 4, with 16 bases in between. The V gene's germline CDR1 is ENHRY and CDR2 SYGVKD. The CDR3 runs to 15 residues. The CDR3 DNA sequence: TGTGCCATCAGTGCCTCCCCGGGCATGGGCTATGGCTACACCTTC. The encoded protein is CAISASPGMGYGYTF.

The V and J genes are TRBV5-1 and TRBJ2-3; D remains ambiguous. V was cut by 0 bases and J by 5 bases, with 4 bases left in between. This CDR3 contains 12 residues. Germline V gene lookup returns CDR1 SGHRS and CDR2 YFSETQ. CDR3 sequence (DNA): TGCGCCAGCAGCTTGGATGTAGATACGCAGTATTTT. Its translation: CASSLDVDTQYF.

V usage is TRBV29-1 and J usage is TRBJ2-3, with 9 bases that match TRBD2. Germline assignment: CDR1 SQVTM and CDR2 ANQGSEA. Trimming removed 5 bases from V and 3 bases from J; junction bases left unmatched: 6. The CDR3 totals 14 residues. CDR3 region: CSVSVAGVTDTQYF. The CDR3 DNA is TGCAGCGTTAGTGTAGCGGGAGTGACAGATACGCAGTATTTT.